A selection of T cell receptor beta chains follows, all from one sample in a study of early stage breast cancer tumors. Using immunoSEQ multiplex PCR, the repertoire was profiled, and TCRdb retains in-frame clones only, with some absent. The sample yields some 47,000 clones, about 80% seen once. The specimen sequenced was blood. Receptor source: a person between 50 and 60 years old with breast cancer. The CDR3 runs from the conserved cysteine through the conserved F or W. The order of the fields is CDR3 DNA, CDR3 protein, clone size, D gene, J gene, V gene. D genes are given only for firm matches. Size tells how often a clone was seen (once, few, many) or the class of an expanded clone, and some rows leave it out.

CDR3 DNA: TGTGCCATCAGTGAAGCAGGGGAGACCCAGTACTTC; CDR3 protein: CAISEAGETQYF; clone size: once; D gene: -; J gene: TRBJ2-5; V gene: TRBV10-3
CDR3 DNA: TGTGCCAGCTCACCATTACGGACTAGCGGCTTGCTCACAGATACGCAGTATTTT; CDR3 protein: CASSPLRTSGLLTDTQYF; clone size: -; D gene: TRBD2; J gene: TRBJ2-3; V gene: TRBV18
CDR3 DNA: TGTGCCAGCAGTTTCGTACCGGCAGGGCCGTCTGAAGCTTTCTTT; CDR3 protein: CASSFVPAGPSEAFF; clone size: -; D gene: -; J gene: TRBJ1-1; V gene: TRBV28
CDR3 DNA: TGCAGCGTTTGGGACACCCCGTACCAAGAGACCCAGTACTTC; CDR3 protein: CSVWDTPYQETQYF; clone size: -; D gene: -; J gene: TRBJ2-5; V gene: TRBV29-1
CDR3 DNA: TGTGCCAGCAGCCAAGGTTGGGGGGATGGCTACACCTTC; CDR3 protein: CASSQGWGDGYTF; clone size: few; D gene: -; J gene: TRBJ1-2; V gene: TRBV4-2
CDR3 DNA: TGTGCCAGCAGCTTTCGCCCAGGGGAGTCCTACGAGCAGTACTTC; CDR3 protein: CASSFRPGESYEQYF; clone size: -; D gene: -; J gene: TRBJ2-7; V gene: TRBV11-2
CDR3 DNA: TGTGCCAGCAGCTTAGAGGGGTACGGATACGAGCAGTACTTC; CDR3 protein: CASSLEGYGYEQYF; clone size: few; D gene: -; J gene: TRBJ2-7; V gene: TRBV7-9
CDR3 DNA: TGCGCCAGCAGCCAATCCTCCGGGACTTTCCACGGGGTGAACACCGGGGAGCTGTTTTTT; CDR3 protein: CASSQSSGTFHGVNTGELFF; clone size: -; D gene: -; J gene: TRBJ2-2; V gene: TRBV4-3
CDR3 DNA: TGCGCCAGCAGCTTGGGACTAGCGGGGAGGGATACGCAGTATTTT; CDR3 protein: CASSLGLAGRDTQYF; clone size: -; D gene: TRBD2; J gene: TRBJ2-3; V gene: TRBV5-1
CDR3 DNA: TGTGCCAGCAGTTATCGCCAGGGGAGGAACACCGGGGAGCTGTTTTTT; CDR3 protein: CASSYRQGRNTGELFF; clone size: -; D gene: -; J gene: TRBJ2-2; V gene: TRBV6-5
CDR3 DNA: TGTGCCAGTAGTCCCCGTGGGGGAGTCTATGGCTACACCTTC; CDR3 protein: CASSPRGGVYGYTF; clone size: few; D gene: -; J gene: TRBJ1-2; V gene: TRBV19
CDR3 DNA: TGTGCCAGTAGTCCCTTCATGAACACTGAAGCTTTCTTT; CDR3 protein: CASSPFMNTEAFF; clone size: -; D gene: -; J gene: TRBJ1-1; V gene: TRBV19
CDR3 DNA: TGTGCCAGCAGACGATCACCGTTGAGAGAGACCCAGTACTTC; CDR3 protein: CASRRSPLRETQYF; clone size: once; D gene: -; J gene: TRBJ2-5; V gene: TRBV2
CDR3 DNA: TGTGCCAGCAGTTACCAGGACAGGGAAAAACTGTTTTTT; CDR3 protein: CASSYQDREKLFF; clone size: few; D gene: TRBD1; J gene: TRBJ1-4; V gene: TRBV6-6
CDR3 DNA: TGTGCCACCAGCAGAGGGGGTGTAAGGAACACTGAAGCTTTCTTT; CDR3 protein: CATSRGGVRNTEAFF; clone size: -; D gene: -; J gene: TRBJ1-1; V gene: TRBV15
CDR3 DNA: TGTGCCAGCAGCGGTCCGGGACTAGTAAGGTCCTTAAATGAGCAGTTCTTC; CDR3 protein: CASSGPGLVRSLNEQFF; clone size: -; D gene: TRBD2; J gene: TRBJ2-1; V gene: TRBV7-9
CDR3 DNA: TGCAGCGTTGCCCCGGACGGCTATGGCTACACCTTC; CDR3 protein: CSVAPDGYGYTF; clone size: few; D gene: -; J gene: TRBJ1-2; V gene: TRBV29-1
CDR3 DNA: TGCGCCAGCAGGAAACTAGCGGGGGGAGAGCAGTTCTTC; CDR3 protein: CASRKLAGGEQFF; clone size: once; D gene: TRBD2; J gene: TRBJ2-1; V gene: TRBV5-1
CDR3 DNA: TGTGCCAGCAGCGTAGGTCGCGGACAGGAGGCCCCCGGGGGGCAGTTCTTC; CDR3 protein: CASSVGRGQEAPGGQFF; clone size: -; D gene: -; J gene: TRBJ2-1; V gene: TRBV9
CDR3 DNA: TGTGCCAGCAGTAGTAGTCTCGGGAGACGACGGTTAAATGAGCAGTTCTTC; CDR3 protein: CASSSSLGRRRLNEQFF; clone size: few; D gene: -; J gene: TRBJ2-1; V gene: TRBV27
CDR3 DNA: TGTGCCACCAGCGCCCGACAGGGGTCATCACTTCCGAACACTGAAGCTTTCTTT; CDR3 protein: CATSARQGSSLPNTEAFF; clone size: few; D gene: TRBD1; J gene: TRBJ1-1; V gene: TRBV15
CDR3 DNA: TGTGCCAGCAGTGCCCAGGTTCCCGCAACTAATGAAAAACTGTTTTTT; CDR3 protein: CASSAQVPATNEKLFF; clone size: -; D gene: -; J gene: TRBJ1-4; V gene: TRBV2
CDR3 DNA: TGTGCCAGCAGCTTGGAACAAGGGCAGGAGACCCAGTACTTC; CDR3 protein: CASSLEQGQETQYF; clone size: -; D gene: -; J gene: TRBJ2-5; V gene: TRBV5-5
CDR3 DNA: TGTGCCAGCAGCACCGACCAACTAGCGGGAGGGCCCTACGAGCAGTACTTC; CDR3 protein: CASSTDQLAGGPYEQYF; clone size: few; D gene: TRBD2; J gene: TRBJ2-7; V gene: TRBV13
CDR3 DNA: TGTGCCAGCAGTGAAAGTAGGGGGCTCGTCGGGGAGCTGTTTTTT; CDR3 protein: CASSESRGLVGELFF; clone size: -; D gene: TRBD1; J gene: TRBJ2-2; V gene: TRBV6-1
CDR3 DNA: TGTGCCAGCAGTTCTGGGTCGACCTATGGCTACACCTTC; CDR3 protein: CASSSGSTYGYTF; clone size: -; D gene: -; J gene: TRBJ1-2; V gene: TRBV27
CDR3 DNA: TGTGCCAGCAGTACCCAGGGGTGGGGCACTGAAGCTTTCTTT; CDR3 protein: CASSTQGWGTEAFF; clone size: -; D gene: -; J gene: TRBJ1-1; V gene: TRBV6-5
CDR3 DNA: TGTGCCAGCAGCTCCGGGACAGGGGGCGCCGAGCAGTACTTC; CDR3 protein: CASSSGTGGAEQYF; clone size: -; D gene: TRBD1; J gene: TRBJ2-7; V gene: TRBV7-2
CDR3 DNA: TGTGCCAGCTCTACGGGACAGGGCAAGTCACCCCTCCACTTT; CDR3 protein: CASSTGQGKSPLHF; clone size: -; D gene: TRBD1; J gene: TRBJ1-6; V gene: TRBV18
CDR3 DNA: TGTGCCAGCAGCCAGGGTCGGCTCTCCTACGAGCAGTACTTC; CDR3 protein: CASSQGRLSYEQYF; clone size: -; D gene: -; J gene: TRBJ2-7; V gene: TRBV6-6
CDR3 DNA: TGCGCCAGCAGCTGGGGGAACACTGAAGCTTTCTTT; CDR3 protein: CASSWGNTEAFF; clone size: once; D gene: -; J gene: TRBJ1-1; V gene: TRBV5-1
CDR3 DNA: TGCGCCAGCAGTGAGATTCTCGGGACAGGGTTGGGAAACACCATATATTTT; CDR3 protein: CASSEILGTGLGNTIYF; clone size: -; D gene: TRBD1; J gene: TRBJ1-3; V gene: TRBV10-2
CDR3 DNA: TGCGCCAGCAGCTTGGGGCGCCCGGGACTAGCGGGCTACGAGCAGTACTTC; CDR3 protein: CASSLGRPGLAGYEQYF; clone size: -; D gene: TRBD2; J gene: TRBJ2-7; V gene: TRBV5-1
CDR3 DNA: TGTGCCAGCAGCGCCCGAACTAGCGCGTCCTACGAGCAGTACTTC; CDR3 protein: CASSARTSASYEQYF; clone size: -; D gene: TRBD2; J gene: TRBJ2-7; V gene: TRBV7-9
CDR3 DNA: TGCGCCAGCAGCCTGCAGCTAGCGGGGCGGCATGGTGCAGATACGCAGTATTTT; CDR3 protein: CASSLQLAGRHGADTQYF; clone size: -; D gene: TRBD2; J gene: TRBJ2-3; V gene: TRBV5-1
CDR3 DNA: TGTGCCAGCAGCTTGGCCTGGAGGGCCCAGCCTTTCAACTATGGCTACACCTTC; CDR3 protein: CASSLAWRAQPFNYGYTF; clone size: -; D gene: -; J gene: TRBJ1-2; V gene: TRBV5-5
CDR3 DNA: TGTGCCAGCACTCCCAGAGATACAGGGGTCGGAAACACCATATATTTT; CDR3 protein: CASTPRDTGVGNTIYF; clone size: once; D gene: -; J gene: TRBJ1-3; V gene: TRBV21-1
CDR3 DNA: TGTGCCACCAGCAGAGAACTAGCGGGGGGCACAGATACGCAGTATTTT; CDR3 protein: CATSRELAGGTDTQYF; clone size: once; D gene: TRBD2; J gene: TRBJ2-3; V gene: TRBV15
CDR3 DNA: TGTGCCAGCAGCCCCTGGAAGGGACTAGCGGGGAGCGTGGAGCTGTTTTTT; CDR3 protein: CASSPWKGLAGSVELFF; clone size: -; D gene: TRBD2; J gene: TRBJ2-2; V gene: TRBV7-6
CDR3 DNA: TGCGCCAGCAGCTGGGGACAGGGCTCCTACGAGCAGTACTTC; CDR3 protein: CASSWGQGSYEQYF; clone size: once; D gene: TRBD1; J gene: TRBJ2-7; V gene: TRBV5-1
CDR3 DNA: TGTGCCAGCAGTCCGGGACTACCTCTGGGGGGTACGCAGTATTTT; CDR3 protein: CASSPGLPLGGTQYF; clone size: -; D gene: TRBD2; J gene: TRBJ2-3; V gene: TRBV2
CDR3 DNA: TGCGCCAGCAGCTTGCGGACTAGCGGTCGGGGGGAGACCCAGTACTTC; CDR3 protein: CASSLRTSGRGETQYF; clone size: -; D gene: TRBD2; J gene: TRBJ2-5; V gene: TRBV5-1
CDR3 DNA: TGTGCCAGCAGCTTAGGTTGGGATGGAACTGAAGCTTTCTTT; CDR3 protein: CASSLGWDGTEAFF; clone size: -; D gene: -; J gene: TRBJ1-1; V gene: TRBV7-9
CDR3 DNA: TGTGCCAGCAACTCCGGGAGCTCCTACGAGCAGTACTTC; CDR3 protein: CASNSGSSYEQYF; clone size: -; D gene: -; J gene: TRBJ2-7; V gene: TRBV6-1
CDR3 DNA: TGTGCCAGCAGGACGGACAGGGGGGAGTACCAAGAGACCCAGTACTTC; CDR3 protein: CASRTDRGEYQETQYF; clone size: -; D gene: TRBD1; J gene: TRBJ2-5; V gene: TRBV28
CDR3 DNA: TGTGCCAGCTCACCACCGTCACTAGCGGGAGGTACCGGGGAGCTGTTTTTT; CDR3 protein: CASSPPSLAGGTGELFF; clone size: few; D gene: TRBD2; J gene: TRBJ2-2; V gene: TRBV18
CDR3 DNA: TGTGCCAGCAGTGAATCGGGGGGTTCAAGCTCCTACAATGAGCAGTTCTTC; CDR3 protein: CASSESGGSSSYNEQFF; clone size: -; D gene: TRBD2; J gene: TRBJ2-1; V gene: TRBV25-1
CDR3 DNA: TGTGCCAGCAGCACTCAGCTAGCGGGAGGTTGGTACGAGCAGTACTTC; CDR3 protein: CASSTQLAGGWYEQYF; clone size: -; D gene: TRBD2; J gene: TRBJ2-7; V gene: TRBV7-6
CDR3 DNA: TGTGCCAGCAGTCAATCTAGGCCGGAAGAGTTTTATAATTCACCCCTCCACTTT; CDR3 protein: CASSQSRPEEFYNSPLHF; clone size: -; D gene: -; J gene: TRBJ1-6; V gene: TRBV27